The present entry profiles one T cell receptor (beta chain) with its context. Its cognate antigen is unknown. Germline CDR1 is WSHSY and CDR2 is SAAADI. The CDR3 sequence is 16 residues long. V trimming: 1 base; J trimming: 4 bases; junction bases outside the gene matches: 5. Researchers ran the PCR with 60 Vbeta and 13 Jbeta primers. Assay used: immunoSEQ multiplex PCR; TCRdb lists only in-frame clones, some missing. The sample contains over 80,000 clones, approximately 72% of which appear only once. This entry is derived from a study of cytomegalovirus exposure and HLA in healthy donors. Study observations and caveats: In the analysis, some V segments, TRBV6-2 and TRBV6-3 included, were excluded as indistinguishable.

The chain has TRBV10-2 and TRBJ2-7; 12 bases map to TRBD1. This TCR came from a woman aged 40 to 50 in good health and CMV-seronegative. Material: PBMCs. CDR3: CASSEWDRGRPYEQYF. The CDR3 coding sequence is TGCGCCAGCAGTGAGTGGGACAGGGGGCGGCCATACGAGCAGTACTTC.